A single sample is the source of the 32 T cell receptor beta chains below, sequenced in a study of CD8+ T cells in alopecia areata. As the sequencing template, cDNA was produced by extracting RNA and reverse transcribing it. The table came from immunoSEQ multiplex PCR; TCRdb's copy has only in-frame clones and leaves some out. The table records 110,000 to 150,000 clones, roughly half of them present only once. The sample consisted of CD4+ T cells sorted from blood, taken at week 0. Every receptor here comes from a human donor with alopecia areata.

This clone was counted between two and nine times. The CDR3 is CASSGGTSGRNEQFF. CDR3 in DNA: TGTGCCAGCAGTGGCGGGACTAGCGGGAGGAATGAGCAGTTCTTC. The chain has TRBV2 and TRBJ2-1; 15 positions match TRBD2. CDR1 is SNHLY and CDR2 is FYNNEI in the germline V gene. The length of the CDR3 is 15 residues. V gave up 4 bases and J gave up 7 bases; unmatched junction bases: 2.

This clone showed up just a few times. This sequence joins TRBV27 and TRBJ1-5; D possibly corresponds to TRBD1 (6 bases). V was trimmed by 8 bases and J by 2 bases, leaving 19 bases between them. The CDR3 is 16 residues long. Germline V gene lookup returns CDR1 MNHEY and CDR2 SMNVEV (reference sequence). For the CDR3, the DNA is TGTGCCAGCTCCCTAACGGGGGCGGGGGGCAATCAGCCCCAGCATTTT. Amino acids: CASSLTGAGGNQPQHF.

J is TRBJ2-5 and V is TRBV4-1; TRBD2 matches at 9 bases. Trimming cost V 0 bases and J 5 bases; bases outside gene matches: 7. CDR1 MGHRA and CDR2 YSYEKL come from the germline V gene. CDR3 length: 16 amino acids. CDR3: CASSQDGLAGTETQYF. The CDR3, as DNA: TGCGCCAGCAGCCAAGATGGTCTAGCGGGGACGGAGACCCAGTACTTC.

CDR3 in DNA: TGCAGCGCCGACACGACAGGGTCCTCCTACGAGCAGTACTTC. Residues: CSADTTGSSYEQYF. The V call is TRBV29-1, the J call TRBJ2-7; 7 bases match TRBD1. The V gene's germline CDR1 is SQVTM and CDR2 ANQGSEA. The CDR3 sequence is 14 residues long. Trimming cost V 7 bases and J 0 bases; bases outside gene matches: 9.

This clone was counted a few times. Written as DNA, the CDR3 is TGCAGCGTTGAAGATGAGGGGGAGACGGCTGGCTACACCTTC. As protein: CSVEDEGETAGYTF. The chain employs TRBV29-1 and TRBJ1-2, with TRBD1 as a possible D gene (6 bases). CDR3 length equals 14 residues. The V gene lost 0 bases and the J gene lost 7 bases, with 15 bases spanning the gap. Germline V CDR1 and CDR2: SQVTM, ANQGSEA.

The table lists this clone with a count of one. This chain uses TRBV30 with TRBJ1-5; weak D call: TRBD1 (5 bases). The CDR3 loop spans 13 amino acids. Germline CDR1 GTSNPN, CDR2 SVGIG (reference sequence). V was cut by 7 bases and J by 4 bases, with 14 bases left in between. CDR3 residues: CASAGDGNQPQHF. The CDR3 DNA is TGTGCCTCGGCTGGGGACGGGAATCAGCCCCAGCATTTT.

The chain has TRBV12-5 and TRBJ2-5, with D unclear. The CDR3 covers 16 residues. Germline V CDR1 and CDR2: LGHNT, FRNRAP. V was clipped by 5 bases and J by 5 bases, with 21 bases between them. The CDR3 DNA is TGTGCTAGTGGTACAGCCGACCCTACCCAGTTCGAGACCCAGTACTTC. Its translation is CASGTADPTQFETQYF.

This clone was observed a single time. The CDR3 spells CASSPSGYEQYF. The CDR3 coding sequence is TGTGCCAGCAGCCCCTCAGGGTACGAGCAGTACTTC. The chain is built from TRBV7-9 and TRBJ2-7, with a possible D match to TRBD1 (5 bases). The V and J ends lost 5 bases and 4 bases respectively, with 9 bases between them. The length of the CDR3 is 12 residues. Germline values: CDR1 SEHNR, CDR2 FQNEAQ (reference sequence). The full variable domain, completed using reference TRBV7-9 and TRBJ2-7, is DTGVSQNPRHKITKRGQNVTFRCDPISEHNRLYWYRQTLGQGPEFLTYFQNEAQLEKSRLLSDRFSAERPKGSFSTLEIQRTEQGDSAMYLCASSPSGYEQYFGPGTRLTVT.

The V call is TRBV4-2, the J call TRBJ2-1; TRBD1 matches 7 bases. With V trimmed by 2 bases and J by 7 bases, 5 bases remained unmatched. The germline gives CDR1 LGHNA, CDR2 YNFKEQ. The CDR3 length is 14 residues. The CDR3 DNA follows: TGTGCCAGCAGCCAACGTACAGGGGAAAATGAGCAGTTCTTC. It translates to CASSQRTGENEQFF.

The chain recombines TRBV29-1 with TRBJ2-3, with 12 bases identical to TRBD2. V lost 4 bases, J lost 5 bases, and 10 bases stayed unmatched. Germline V gene sequence: CDR1 SQVTM, CDR2 ANQGSEA. The CDR3 runs to 16 residues. CDR3 in amino acids: CSVAPRLAGVQDTQYF. CDR3 sequence (DNA): TGCAGCGTTGCTCCGAGACTAGCGGGAGTTCAAGATACGCAGTATTTT.

The rearrangement links TRBV11-2 to TRBJ2-7, with TRBD2 as a possible D gene (6 bases). The CDR3 covers 14 residues. CDR1 is SGHAT and CDR2 is FQNNGV in the germline V gene. With 6 bases removed from V and 2 bases from J, the gap between germline ends came to 14 bases. CDR3 loop: CASSKGTFTYEQYF. The DNA of the CDR3 is TGTGCCAGCAGTAAGGGGACTTTTACCTACGAGCAGTACTTC.

The sample holds a few counts of this clone. The J gene is TRBJ2-1, the V gene TRBV18, with D uncertain. The CDR3 spans 13 residues. Trimming removed 1 base at V and 4 bases at J, with 5 bases between. From germline, CDR1 is KGHSH and CDR2 LQKENI. The CDR3 region is CASSPQLYNEQFF. The CDR3 bases are TGTGCCAGCTCACCACAGCTTTACAATGAGCAGTTCTTC.

The chain links TRBV27 to TRBJ2-4, with D uncertain. Germline V lookup: CDR1 MNHEY, CDR2 SMNVEV (reference sequence). The CDR3 has 14 amino acids. Trimming shortened V by 4 bases and J by 3 bases, and 10 bases separated the two germline ends. The CDR3: CASSWAINKNIQYF. CDR3 DNA: TGTGCCAGCAGTTGGGCAATAAACAAAAACATTCAGTACTTC.

This chain uses TRBV10-3 with TRBJ1-5; D gene uncertain. Germline V gene lookup returns CDR1 ENHRY and CDR2 SYGVKD. The CDR3 is made up of 12 amino acids. V lost 5 bases, J lost 5 bases, and 7 bases lay in between. The CDR3: CAISPNDQPQHF. CDR3 DNA sequence: TGTGCCATCAGTCCGAATGATCAGCCCCAGCATTTT.

This clone was found once. The V gene is TRBV7-9, the J gene TRBJ2-5; D unresolved. Germline loops: CDR1 SEHNR, CDR2 FQNEAQ (reference sequence). The ends were cut back, 3 bases at V and 5 bases at J, with 7 bases in the middle. This CDR3 comprises 12 residues. This CDR3 reads CASSLKGETQYF. In nucleotides, the CDR3 is TGTGCCAGCAGCTTGAAAGGCGAGACCCAGTACTTC.

The CDR3 region is CAWSVPETTDTQYF. CDR3 sequence (DNA): TGTGCCTGGAGTGTACCAGAAACTACAGATACGCAGTATTTT. The chain recombines TRBV30 with TRBJ2-3; D ambiguous. In germline, CDR1 is GTSNPN, CDR2 SVGIG (reference sequence). V gave up 0 bases and J gave up 3 bases, with 10 bases separating them. The CDR3 has 14 residues. The whole variable domain, filled in from reference TRBV30 and TRBJ2-3, reads SQTIHQWPATLVQPVGSPLSLECTVEGTSNPNLYWYRQAAGRGLQLLFYSVGIGQISSEVPQNLSASRPQDRQFILSSKKLLLSDSGFYLCAWSVPETTDTQYFGPGTRLTVL.

The chain links TRBV6-6 to TRBJ2-5; 13 bases are a match to TRBD2. Per germline, CDR1 MNHNY and CDR2 SVGAGI (reference sequence). The CDR3 contains 15 residues. The V gene end was trimmed by 8 bases and the J gene end by 5 bases; junction bases not matched to a gene: 8. This CDR3 reads CASRTTSGRSETQYF. The CDR3 DNA reads as TGTGCCAGCCGAACGACTAGCGGGAGGTCGGAGACCCAGTACTTC.

The rearrangement joins TRBV9 to TRBJ2-5; tentative D call: TRBD2 (6 bases). Deletions cut 0 bases from V and 4 bases from J, with 10 bases between. The CDR3 totals 14 residues. Germline assignment: CDR1 SGDLS and CDR2 YYNGEE. The chain's CDR3 is CASSVVVEGETQYF. The CDR3 DNA sequence: TGTGCCAGCAGCGTAGTCGTGGAGGGAGAGACCCAGTACTTC.

A few counts support this clone. The chain's CDR3 is CASSFGGFTDTQYF. Written as DNA, the CDR3 is TGTGCCAGCAGCTTCGGGGGATTCACAGATACGCAGTATTTT. This sequence joins TRBV11-3 and TRBJ2-3; D is perhaps TRBD2 (6 bases). The germline V gene has CDR1 SGHNT and CDR2 YENEEA. The CDR3 has 14 amino acids. Trimming cost V 3 bases and J 2 bases, with 9 bases left between them.

This clone was seen only a few times. The V call is TRBV29-1, the J call TRBJ2-5, with 14 bases fitting TRBD2. Looked up from germline, CDR1 is SQVTM and CDR2 is ANQGSEA. This CDR3 contains 15 residues. J was trimmed by 5 bases and V by 7 bases; bases with no gene match: 9. The CDR3 spells CSASGTSGSRETQYF. The CDR3 nucleotides read TGCAGCGCTAGCGGGACTAGCGGGAGCCGGGAGACCCAGTACTTC.

A few counts support this clone. This specimen includes other DNA sequences encoding the same CDR3. The V and J genes are TRBV30 and TRBJ2-2, with unresolved D. Per the germline V gene, CDR1 is GTSNPN and CDR2 is SVGIG (reference sequence). CDR3 length: 13 residues. The V end was cut by 0 bases, the J end by 4 bases, with 6 bases between. The CDR3 protein is CAWSVQGTGELFF. The CDR3 nucleotides are TGTGCCTGGAGTGTACAAGGCACCGGGGAGCTGTTTTTT.

The DNA of the CDR3 is TGTGCCAGCAGTCCCGCCCCCCTTGGCACAGATACGCAGTATTTT. Protein product: CASSPAPLGTDTQYF. This chain connects TRBV28 to TRBJ2-3, with unresolved D. CDR3 length equals 15 residues. Germline assignment: CDR1 MDHEN and CDR2 SYDVKM. V was trimmed by 5 bases and J by 1 base, leaving 13 bases between them.

The chain joins TRBV11-2 to TRBJ2-3; D is unresolved. The CDR3 sequence is 11 residues long. Per the germline V gene, CDR1 is SGHAT and CDR2 is FQNNGV. The V gene lost 5 bases and the J gene lost 10 bases, with 10 bases spanning the gap. CDR3 region: CASSPEVAQYF. In nucleotides, the CDR3 is TGTGCCAGCAGCCCCGAGGTTGCGCAGTATTTT.

This clone was counted between two and nine times. The genes are TRBV6-5 and TRBJ2-5, with 10 bases aligning to TRBD1. Trimming at V came to 10 bases and at J to 5 bases, leaving 13 bases not matched to a gene. The CDR3 is 15 amino acids. Germline CDR1 is MNHEY and CDR2 is SVGAGI. CDR3 sequence (DNA): TGTGCCACGAACACCGGGACAGGGGTTAAGGAGACCCAGTACTTC. This gives the protein CATNTGTGVKETQYF.

On this clone: Additional DNA sequences in this sample encode the identical CDR3. V gene TRBV29-1 combines with J gene TRBJ1-5; D remains unclear. V was clipped by 4 bases and J by 7 bases, with 11 bases between them. Germline CDR1 SQVTM, CDR2 ANQGSEA. The CDR3 runs 12 residues. CDR3 sequence (DNA): TGCAGCGTTGGGCAGGTAGGCCAGCCCCAGCATTTT. Translated: CSVGQVGQPQHF.

CDR3 sequence (DNA): TGTGCCAGCAGTGAAGAGGGCCTGACGCTGAAGTACTTC. This encodes CASSEEGLTLKYF. V and J are TRBV6-1 and TRBJ2-7; D is undetermined. Germline V gene lookup returns CDR1 MNHNS and CDR2 SASEGT. The CDR3 has 13 residues. V was clipped by 1 base and J by 11 bases, with 15 bases between them.

This clone has just a few counts. This sequence joins TRBV6-1 and TRBJ2-1, with 9 bases matching TRBD1. CDR3 length: 15 amino acids. V dropped 8 bases and J dropped 6; count of bases not matched to a gene: 11. Germline-derived CDR1 and CDR2 are MNHNS and SASEGT. CDR3 DNA: TGTGCCAGCGGGGTCGGGACAGGGAGGGTCAATGAGCAGTTCTTC. Translated, it gives CASGVGTGRVNEQFF.

This clone was found once. The chain recombines TRBV18 with TRBJ2-2; D not resolved. Germline V gene sequence: CDR1 KGHSH, CDR2 LQKENI. Trimming removed 2 bases at V and 0 bases at J, with 7 bases between. The CDR3 covers 15 residues. The CDR3: CASSPSQPNTGELFF. The CDR3 DNA reads as TGTGCCAGCTCACCAAGCCAACCGAACACCGGGGAGCTGTTTTTT. Complete variable domain (other parts from reference TRBV18 and TRBJ2-2): NAGVMQNPRHLVRRRGQEARLRCSPMKGHSHVYWYRQLPEEGLKFMVYLQKENIIDESGMPKERFSAEFPKEGPSILRIQQVVRGDSAAYFCASSPSQPNTGELFFGEGSRLTVL.

The chain employs TRBV19 and TRBJ2-1; 9 bases fit TRBD2. V dropped 0 bases and J dropped 6; count of bases not matched to a gene: 12. Per the germline V gene, CDR1 is LNHDA and CDR2 is SQIVND (reference sequence). The CDR3 runs to 18 residues. CDR3 loop: CASSIDPPGGRGGNEQFF. The CDR3 nucleotides read TGTGCCAGTAGTATAGATCCCCCTGGCGGGAGGGGAGGCAATGAGCAGTTCTTC.

The chain couples TRBV28 to TRBJ1-5; D gene uncertain. Per the germline V gene, CDR1 is MDHEN and CDR2 is SYDVKM. V was shortened by 4 bases and J by 7 bases, with 14 bases between the two germline ends. The CDR3 is 14 amino acids. CDR3 in amino acids: CASSSDGGQQPQHF. The CDR3 DNA sequence: TGTGCCAGCAGTTCGGACGGCGGGCAACAGCCCCAGCATTTT.

This clone was picked up a small number of times. The V gene is TRBV21-1, the J gene TRBJ2-3; the DNA was not compared with TRBD1, the D call given in the table. TRBV21-1 is a listed pseudogene. The CDR3 is 15 residues long. This chain's CDR3 is CASTGQGQNTDTQYF. The CDR3 DNA reads as TGTGCCAGCACGGGACAGGGGCAGAACACAGATACGCAGTATTTT.

CDR3 loop: CASSQDRQSIYEGIQYF. In DNA form, the CDR3 reads TGCGCCAGCAGCCAGGATCGACAGTCAATCTACGAAGGCATTCAGTACTTC. This sequence joins TRBV4-1 and TRBJ2-4, with D perhaps TRBD1 (5 bases). The CDR3 is 17 amino acids. Germline loops: CDR1 MGHRA, CDR2 YSYEKL. V was pared by 3 bases and J by 9 bases, with 24 bases between.